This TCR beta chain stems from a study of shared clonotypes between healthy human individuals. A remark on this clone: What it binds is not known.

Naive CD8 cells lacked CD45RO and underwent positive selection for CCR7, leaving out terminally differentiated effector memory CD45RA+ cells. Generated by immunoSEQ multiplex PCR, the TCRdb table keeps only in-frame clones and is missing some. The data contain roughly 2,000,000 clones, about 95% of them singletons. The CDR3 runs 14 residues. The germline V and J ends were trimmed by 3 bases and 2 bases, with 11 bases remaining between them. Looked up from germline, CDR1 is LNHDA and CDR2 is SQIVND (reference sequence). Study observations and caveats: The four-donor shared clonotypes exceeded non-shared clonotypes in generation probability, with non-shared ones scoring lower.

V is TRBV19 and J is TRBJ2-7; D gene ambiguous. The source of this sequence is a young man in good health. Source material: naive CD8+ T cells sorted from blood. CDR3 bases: TGTGCCAGTAGTATGGTTGGCAATACCTACGAGCAGTACTTC. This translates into CASSMVGNTYEQYF.